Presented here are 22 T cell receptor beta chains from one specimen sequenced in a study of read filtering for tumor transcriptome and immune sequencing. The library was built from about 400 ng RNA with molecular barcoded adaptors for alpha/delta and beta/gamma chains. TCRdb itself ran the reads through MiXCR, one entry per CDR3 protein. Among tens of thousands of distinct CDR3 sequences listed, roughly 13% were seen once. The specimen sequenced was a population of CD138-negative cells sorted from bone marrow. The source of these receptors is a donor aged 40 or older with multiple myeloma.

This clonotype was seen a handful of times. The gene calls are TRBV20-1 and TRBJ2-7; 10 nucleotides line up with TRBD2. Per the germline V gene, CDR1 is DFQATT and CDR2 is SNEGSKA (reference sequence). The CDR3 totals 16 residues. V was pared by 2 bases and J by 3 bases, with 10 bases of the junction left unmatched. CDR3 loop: CSARTSGMPLGYEQYF. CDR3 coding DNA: TGCAGTGCTAGAACTAGCGGGATGCCTCTGGGCTACGAGCAGTACTTC.

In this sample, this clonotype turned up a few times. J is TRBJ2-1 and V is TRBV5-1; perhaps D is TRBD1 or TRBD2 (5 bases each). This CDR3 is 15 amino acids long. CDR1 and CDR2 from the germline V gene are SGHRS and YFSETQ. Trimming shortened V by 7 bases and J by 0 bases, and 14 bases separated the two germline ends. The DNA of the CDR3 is TGCGCCAGCCGCCACTGGGACCTCTCCTACAATGAGCAGTTCTTC. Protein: CASRHWDLSYNEQFF.

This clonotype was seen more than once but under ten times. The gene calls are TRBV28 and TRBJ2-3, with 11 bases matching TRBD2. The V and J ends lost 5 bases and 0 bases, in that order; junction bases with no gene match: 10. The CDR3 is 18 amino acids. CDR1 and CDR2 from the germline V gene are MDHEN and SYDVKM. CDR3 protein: CASSPPTRTSGSTDTQYF. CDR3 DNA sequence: TGTGCCAGCAGTCCACCTACCCGGACTAGCGGGAGCACAGATACGCAGTATTTT.

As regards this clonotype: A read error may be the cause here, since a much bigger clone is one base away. CDR3 nucleotides: TGTGCCAGCAGCTTATCAGCGGACTACGATGAGCAGTTCTTC. Translated: CASSLSADYDEQFF. The chain joins TRBV7-3 to TRBJ2-1, with a tentative D call TRBD2 (6 bases). There are 14 residues in the CDR3. Germline V gives CDR1 SGHTA, CDR2 FQGTGA.

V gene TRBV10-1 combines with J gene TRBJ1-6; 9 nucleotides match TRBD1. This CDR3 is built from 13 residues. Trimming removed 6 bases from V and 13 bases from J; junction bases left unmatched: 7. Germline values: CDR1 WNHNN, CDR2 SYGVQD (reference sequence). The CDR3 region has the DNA TGCGCCAGCAGCAGAGGGACAGGGAGGCCCCTCCACTTT. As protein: CASSRGTGRPLHF.

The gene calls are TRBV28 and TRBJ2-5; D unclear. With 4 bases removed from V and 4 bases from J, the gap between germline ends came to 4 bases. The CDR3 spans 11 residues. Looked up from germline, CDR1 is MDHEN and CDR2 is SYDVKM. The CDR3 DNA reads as TGTGCCAGCAGTTCCATAGAGACCCAGTACTTC. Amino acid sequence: CASSSIETQYF.

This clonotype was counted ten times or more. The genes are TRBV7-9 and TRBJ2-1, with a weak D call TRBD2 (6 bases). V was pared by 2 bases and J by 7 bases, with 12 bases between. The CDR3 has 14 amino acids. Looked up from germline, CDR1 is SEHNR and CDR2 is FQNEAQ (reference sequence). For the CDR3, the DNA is TGTGCCAGCAGCTTATACGGGAGTTTAAATGAGCAGTTCTTC. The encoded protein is CASSLYGSLNEQFF.

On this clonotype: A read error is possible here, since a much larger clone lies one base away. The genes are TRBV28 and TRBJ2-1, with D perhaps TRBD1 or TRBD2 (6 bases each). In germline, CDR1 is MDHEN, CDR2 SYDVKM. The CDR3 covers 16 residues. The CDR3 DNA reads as TGTGCCAGCAGTCCAGAGGGGGGACCTCACTACAATGGGCAGTTCTTC. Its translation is CASSPEGGPHYNGQFF. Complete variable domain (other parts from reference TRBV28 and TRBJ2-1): DVKVTQSSRYLVKRTGEKVFLECVQDMDHENMFWYRQDPGLGLRLIYFSYDVKMKEKGDIPEGYSVSREKKERFSLILESASTNQTSMYLCASSPEGGPHYNGQFFGPGTRLTVL.

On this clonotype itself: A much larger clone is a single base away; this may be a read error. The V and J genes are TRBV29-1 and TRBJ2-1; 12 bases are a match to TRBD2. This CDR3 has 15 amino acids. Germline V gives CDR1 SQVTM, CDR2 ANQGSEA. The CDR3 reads CSVASGRGSYNEQSF. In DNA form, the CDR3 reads TGCAGCGTGGCTAGCGGGAGGGGCTCCTACAATGAGCAGTCCTTC.

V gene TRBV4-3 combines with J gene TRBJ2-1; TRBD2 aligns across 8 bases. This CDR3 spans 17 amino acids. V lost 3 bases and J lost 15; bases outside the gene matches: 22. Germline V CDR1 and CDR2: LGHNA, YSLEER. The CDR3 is CASSQDKRAGVESARFF. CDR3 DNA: TGCGCCAGCAGCCAGGATAAAAGAGCGGGAGTGGAGTCCGCCAGGTTCTTC.

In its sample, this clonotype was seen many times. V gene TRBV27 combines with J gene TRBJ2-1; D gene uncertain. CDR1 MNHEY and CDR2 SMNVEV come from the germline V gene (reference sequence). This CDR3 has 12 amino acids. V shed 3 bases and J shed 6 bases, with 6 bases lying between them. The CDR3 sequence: CASSFGPNEQFF. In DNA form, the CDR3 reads TGTGCCAGCAGTTTCGGTCCCAATGAGCAGTTCTTC.

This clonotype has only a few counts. The CDR3 sequence is CASSVRVGVEAFF. The CDR3, as DNA: TGTGCCAGCAGTGTGCGGGTGGGGGTTGAAGCTTTCTTT. The gene calls are TRBV2 and TRBJ1-1, with a tentative D call TRBD1 (5 bases). CDR1 SNHLY and CDR2 FYNNEI come from the germline V gene. This CDR3 has 13 amino acids. Trimming left V 4 bases short and J 7 bases short, with 13 bases between.

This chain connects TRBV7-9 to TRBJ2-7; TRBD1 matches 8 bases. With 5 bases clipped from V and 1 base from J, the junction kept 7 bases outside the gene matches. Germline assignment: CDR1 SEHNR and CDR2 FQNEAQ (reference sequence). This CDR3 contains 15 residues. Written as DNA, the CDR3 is TGTGCCAGCAGCCCACAGGGGGGTGCTTCCTACGAGCAGTACTTC. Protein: CASSPQGGASYEQYF.

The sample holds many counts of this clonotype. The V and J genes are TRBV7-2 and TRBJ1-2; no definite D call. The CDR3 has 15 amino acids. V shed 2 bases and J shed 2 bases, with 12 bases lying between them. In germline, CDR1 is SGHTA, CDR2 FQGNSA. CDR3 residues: CASSLMVQLNYGYTF. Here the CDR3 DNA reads TGTGCCAGCAGCTTAATGGTCCAGCTGAACTATGGCTACACCTTC.

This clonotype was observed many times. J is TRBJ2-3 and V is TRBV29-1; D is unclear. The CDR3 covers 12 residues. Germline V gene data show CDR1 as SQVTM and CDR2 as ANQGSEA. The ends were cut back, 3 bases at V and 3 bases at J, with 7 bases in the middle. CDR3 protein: CSVDYGTDTQYF. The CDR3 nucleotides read TGCAGCGTTGATTATGGGACAGATACGCAGTATTTT.

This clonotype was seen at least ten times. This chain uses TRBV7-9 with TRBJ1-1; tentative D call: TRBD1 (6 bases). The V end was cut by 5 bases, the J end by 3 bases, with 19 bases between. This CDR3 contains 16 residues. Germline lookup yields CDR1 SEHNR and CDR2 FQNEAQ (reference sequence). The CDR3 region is CASSPHPRGKDTEAFF. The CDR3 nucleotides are TGTGCCAGCAGCCCACACCCCAGGGGAAAGGACACTGAAGCTTTCTTT.

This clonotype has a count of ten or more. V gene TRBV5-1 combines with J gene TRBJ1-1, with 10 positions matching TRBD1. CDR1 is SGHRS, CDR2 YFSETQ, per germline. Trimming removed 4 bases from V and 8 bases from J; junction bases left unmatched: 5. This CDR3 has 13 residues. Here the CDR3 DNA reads TGCGCCAGCAGCGTGACAGGGGGCAGCGAAGCTTTCTTT. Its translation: CASSVTGGSEAFF.

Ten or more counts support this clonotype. The chain's CDR3 is CSAGGGESYNSPLHF. The CDR3 DNA follows: TGCAGTGCCGGAGGGGGGGAGTCCTATAATTCACCCCTCCACTTT. This chain uses TRBV20-1 with TRBJ1-6, with a weak D call TRBD1 (6 bases). The CDR3 runs 15 residues. Trimming pared 6 bases from V and 1 base from J, leaving 13 bases between. Germline values: CDR1 DFQATT, CDR2 SNEGSKA (reference sequence).

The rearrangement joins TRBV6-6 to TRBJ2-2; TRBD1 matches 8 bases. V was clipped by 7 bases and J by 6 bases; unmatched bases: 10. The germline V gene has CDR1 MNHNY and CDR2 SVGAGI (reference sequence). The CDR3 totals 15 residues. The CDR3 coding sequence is TGTGCCAGCACTCAGACAGGGGTAAAAGCCGGGGAGCTGTTTTTT. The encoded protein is CASTQTGVKAGELFF.

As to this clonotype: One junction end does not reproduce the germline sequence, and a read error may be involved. The CDR3 DNA sequence: TGTGTCAGCTTATATGACTACAATGAGCAGTTCTTC. Its translation is CVSLYDYNEQFF. V gene TRBV6-2 or TRBV6-3 combines with J gene TRBJ2-1, with D unclear. Germline CDR1 and CDR2: MNHEY and SVGEGT. The CDR3 is 12 residues long.

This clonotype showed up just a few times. The DNA of the CDR3 is TGTGCCAGCCGTTGGGACGGAGACACCGGGGAGCTGTTTTTT. The encoded protein is CASRWDGDTGELFF. The V call is TRBV27, the J call TRBJ2-2; D tentatively fits TRBD1 or TRBD2 (5 bases each). The CDR3 spans 14 residues. Trimming left V 8 bases short and J 3 bases short, with 13 bases between. Looked up from germline, CDR1 is MNHEY and CDR2 is SMNVEV (reference sequence).

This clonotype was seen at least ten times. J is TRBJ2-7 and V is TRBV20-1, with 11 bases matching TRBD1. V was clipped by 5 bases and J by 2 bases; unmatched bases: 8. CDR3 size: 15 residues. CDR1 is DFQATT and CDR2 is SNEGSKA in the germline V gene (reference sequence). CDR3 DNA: TGCAGTGCTCATGCCCGGGACAGGGGGACCTACGAGCAGTACTTC. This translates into CSAHARDRGTYEQYF.